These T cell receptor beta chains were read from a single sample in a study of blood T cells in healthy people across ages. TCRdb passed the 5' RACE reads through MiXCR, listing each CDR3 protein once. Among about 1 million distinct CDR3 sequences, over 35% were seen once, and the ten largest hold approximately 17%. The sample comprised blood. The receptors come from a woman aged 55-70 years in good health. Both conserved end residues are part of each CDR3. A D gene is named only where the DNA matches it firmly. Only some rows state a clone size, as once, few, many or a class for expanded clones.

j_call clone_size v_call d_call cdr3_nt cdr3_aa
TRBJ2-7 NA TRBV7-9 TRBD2 TGTGCCAGCAGCTCCTCTAGCGGCTACGAGCAGTACTTC CASSSSSGYEQYF
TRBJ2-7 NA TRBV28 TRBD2 TGTGCCAGCAGGACCACTAGCGGGAGTTCCTACGAGCAGTACTTC CASRTTSGSSYEQYF
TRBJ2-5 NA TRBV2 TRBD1 TGTGCCAGCACCCCGGGGACAGGGGGATTTAAGCAGTACTTC CASTPGTGGFKQYF
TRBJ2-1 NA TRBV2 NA TGTGCCAGTGTTACAAGGGCCCTCAACTACAATGAGCAGTTCTTC CASVTRALNYNEQFF
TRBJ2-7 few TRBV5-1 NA TGCGCCAGCAGGGGAGCAGATGGTTACGAGCAGTACTTC CASRGADGYEQYF
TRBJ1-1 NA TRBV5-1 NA TGCGCCAGCAGCTTGGACAGGCGGAACACTGAAGCTTTCTTT CASSLDRRNTEAFF
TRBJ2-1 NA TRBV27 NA TGTGCCAGCAGTTTATGGGGCGGAGGCTCCTACAATGAGCAGTTCTTC CASSLWGGGSYNEQFF
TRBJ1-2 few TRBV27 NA TGTGCCAGCAGACACGCGTATGGCTACACCTTC CASRHAYGYTF
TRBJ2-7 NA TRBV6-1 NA TGTGCCAGCACAAACGGAGGAGGCTTCTACGAGCAGTACTTC CASTNGGGFYEQYF
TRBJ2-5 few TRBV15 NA TGTGCCACCAGCAGAGGGGGTCGGGAGACCCAGTACTTC CATSRGGRETQYF
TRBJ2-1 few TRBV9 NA TGTGCCAGCAGCGTAGAGGCGTCAGCATACAATGAGCAGTTCTTC CASSVEASAYNEQFF
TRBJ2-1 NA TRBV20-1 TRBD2 TGCAGTGCTAGCGGGAGGTCCCTCTACAATGAGCAGTTCTTC CSASGRSLYNEQFF
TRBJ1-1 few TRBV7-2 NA TGTGCCAGCACCAAATCCCCGGGGCAGTTGAACACTGAAGCTTTCTTT CASTKSPGQLNTEAFF
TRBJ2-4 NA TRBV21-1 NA TGTGCCACCCTCTGGGGGCGCGGTGTAGCCAAAAACATTCAGTACTTC CATLWGRGVAKNIQYF
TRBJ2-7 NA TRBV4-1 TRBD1 TGCGCCAGCAGCCAAGCTGGGGACAGGGGGTACGAGCAGTACTTC CASSQAGDRGYEQYF
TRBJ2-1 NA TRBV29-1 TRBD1 TGCAGCGTTGTAGGGACAGGGGGCCACAATGAGCAGTTCTTC CSVVGTGGHNEQFF
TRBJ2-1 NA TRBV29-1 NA TGCAGCTCCCTTTCAGGGGGAGGGCTAAACAATGAGCAGTTCTTC CSSLSGGGLNNEQFF
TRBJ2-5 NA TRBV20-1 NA TGCAGTGCTAGGCCGGCGGCCGGGTCCTCGGGGGAGCAGTACTTC CSARPAAGSSGEQYF
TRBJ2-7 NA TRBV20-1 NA TGCAGTACTAGAAACATTCTAGCGAGAGAGCAGTACTTC CSTRNILAREQYF
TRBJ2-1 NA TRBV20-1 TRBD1 TGCAGTGCCGACGGGACAGGGGGGAATGAGCAGTTCTTC CSADGTGGNEQFF
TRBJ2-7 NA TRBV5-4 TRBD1 TGTGCCAGCACCTGGGGGACAGGGGACCGCGAGCAGTACTTC CASTWGTGDREQYF
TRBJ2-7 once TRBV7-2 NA TGTGCCAGCAGCCACGCCGGGCAAGGAAACTACGAGCAGTACTTC CASSHAGQGNYEQYF
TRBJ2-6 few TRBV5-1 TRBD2 TGCGCCAGCAGCACCGGACTAGCGGGATGGGTGGCAAACTCTGGGGCCAACGTCCTGACTTTC CASSTGLAGWVANSGANVLTF
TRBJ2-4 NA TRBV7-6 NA TGTGCCAGCAGCTCTACCCTGAAAAACATTCAGTACTTC CASSSTLKNIQYF
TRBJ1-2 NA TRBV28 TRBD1 TGTGCCAGCAGTGTCTACACCGGGACAGGGAGAGCTAACTATGGCTACACCTTC CASSVYTGTGRANYGYTF
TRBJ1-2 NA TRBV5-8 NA TGTGCCAGCAGCTTGTTTATCGACGGAAATGGCTACACCTTC CASSLFIDGNGYTF
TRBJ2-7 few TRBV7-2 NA TGTGCCAGCAGCCCCACTAGTTACTACGAGCAGTACTTC CASSPTSYYEQYF
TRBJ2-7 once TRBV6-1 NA TGTGCCAGCATGGGGTACAAACTAAGAGCCTACGAGCAGTACTTC CASMGYKLRAYEQYF
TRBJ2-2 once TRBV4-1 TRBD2 TGCGCCAGCAGCCTCCGACTAGCGAGCAACACCGGGGAGCTGTTTTTT CASSLRLASNTGELFF
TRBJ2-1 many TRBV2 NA TGTGCCAGCAGTGAACAGGGTTTAAATGAGCAGTTCTTC CASSEQGLNEQFF
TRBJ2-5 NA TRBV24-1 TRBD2 TGTGCCACCGGGAAAGCGACTAGCTTCAATGAGCAGTACTTC CATGKATSFNEQYF
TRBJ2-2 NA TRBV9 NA TGTGCCAGCAGCGACAGACTAGGTACCGGGGAGCTGTTTTTT CASSDRLGTGELFF
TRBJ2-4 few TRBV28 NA TGTGCCAGCAGTGTGGGAGCCAGGGCCAAAAACATTCAGTACTTC CASSVGARAKNIQYF
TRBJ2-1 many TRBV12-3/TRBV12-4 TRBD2 TGTGCCAGCAGTTCTAGCGGGGCCAATGAGCAGTTCTTC CASSSSGANEQFF
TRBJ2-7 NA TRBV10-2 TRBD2 TGCGCCAGCAAGGGCCGGGGGAGGGGCGAGCAGTACTTC CASKGRGRGEQYF
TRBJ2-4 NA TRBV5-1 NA TGCGCCAGCAGCCCCCACCGGGAAAACATTCAGTACTTC CASSPHRENIQYF
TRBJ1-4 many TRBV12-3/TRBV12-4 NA TGTGCCAGCAGGAATTCGCAGGACAGTGTCCTGTTTTTT CASRNSQDSVLFF
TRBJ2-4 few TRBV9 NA TGTGCCAGCAGCGTGAGTGGGTCCAAAAACATTCAGTACTTC CASSVSGSKNIQYF
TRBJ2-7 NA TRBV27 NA TGTGCCAGCAGCCGGACAGATGGCTACGAGCAGTACTTC CASSRTDGYEQYF
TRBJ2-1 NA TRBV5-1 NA TGCGCCAGCAGCTTGGTTATACAGGGCAATGAGCAGTTCTTC CASSLVIQGNEQFF
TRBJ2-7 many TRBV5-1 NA TGCGCCAGCAGCTTGGGGGCGGTTGGATACAATGAGCAGTACTTC CASSLGAVGYNEQYF
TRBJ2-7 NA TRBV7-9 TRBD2 TGTGCCAGCTCGCCCCGACTAGCGGGAAATTACGAGCAGTACTTC CASSPRLAGNYEQYF
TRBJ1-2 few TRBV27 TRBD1 TGTGCCAGCAGTTATCAAGGGGGCAACTATGGCTACACCTTC CASSYQGGNYGYTF
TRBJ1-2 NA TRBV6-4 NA TGTGCCAGCAGTGACCAGGGTAACTATGGCTACACCTTC CASSDQGNYGYTF